This is a list of T cell receptor beta chains from one sample in a study of read filtering for tumor transcriptome and immune sequencing. TCRdb fed the reads into MiXCR, producing one record per CDR3 protein. The sample shows about 46,000 distinct CDR3 sequences, less than 20% of them seen only once. The specimen was a population of CD138-negative cells sorted from bone marrow. The origin of the receptors is a donor at least 40 years old with multiple myeloma. CDR3s include the opening cysteine and the closing phenylalanine or tryptophan. A D gene is named only where the DNA matches it firmly. A clone size is listed for some rows: how often the clone was seen (once, few, many), or a class if it is expanded.

clone_size	cdr3_length	j_call	v_call	d_call	cdr3_nt	cdr3_aa
many	11	TRBJ1-1	TRBV20-1	NA	TGCAGTCTAACAGAGAACACTGAAGCTTTCTTT	CSLTENTEAFF
many	17	TRBJ1-1	TRBV19	TRBD1	TGTGCCAGTAGTGTACAACAGGGGCTGGGGATGAACACTGAAGCTTTCTTT	CASSVQQGLGMNTEAFF
few	14	TRBJ2-5	TRBV5-1	TRBD2	TGCGCCAGCAGCTTTTTAGCGGGAAAAGAGACCCAGTACTTC	CASSFLAGKETQYF
NA	17	TRBJ2-6	TRBV6-2/TRBV6-3	NA	TGTGCCAGCAGCCTCCCGGGACGGAGCTCTGGGGCCAACGTCCTGTCTTTC	CASSLPGRSSGANVLSF
many	14	TRBJ2-2	TRBV28	NA	TGTGCCAGCAGACCCCAGCGGTACACCGGGGAGCTGTTTTTT	CASRPQRYTGELFF
few	15	TRBJ2-2	TRBV12-3/TRBV12-4	NA	TGTGCCAGCAGTCTCGGGACGGAGAACACCGGGGAGCTGTTTTTT	CASSLGTENTGELFF
many	11	TRBJ1-4	TRBV12-3/TRBV12-4	NA	TGTGCCAGCAGGAATAATGAAAAACTGCTTTTT	CASRNNEKLLF
many	13	TRBJ2-3	TRBV20-1	NA	TGCAGTGCTCGGGACCCCGGCACAGATACGCAGTATTTT	CSARDPGTDTQYF
large	16	TRBJ2-3	TRBV28	NA	TGTGCCAGCAGTTTAAATGTACGGGATAGAGGAGATACGCAGTATTTT	CASSLNVRDRGDTQYF
NA	15	TRBJ2-1	TRBV5-1	NA	TGCGCCGGCAGCTTGGATCGCGGGGTCTACAATGAGCAGTTCTTC	CAGSLDRGVYNEQFF
NA	14	TRBJ2-7	TRBV20-1	NA	TGCAGTGCCTTCCACCCGAGGGGGGGCAACGAGCAGTACTTC	CSAFHPRGGNEQYF
NA	13	TRBJ2-4	TRBV2	NA	TGTGCCAGTACTGGACAGGCCAAAAACATTCAGTACTTC	CASTGQAKNIQYF
many	14	TRBJ2-2	TRBV27	NA	TGTGCCAGCAGTTCTTACAGAGACACCGGGGAGCTGTTTTTT	CASSSYRDTGELFF
many	16	TRBJ2-2	TRBV15	TRBD1	TGTGCCACCAGCAGAGGGGACAGCCCGAACACCGGGGAGCTGTTTTTT	CATSRGDSPNTGELFF
many	15	TRBJ2-5	TRBV5-5	NA	TGTGCCAGCAGCTTGTATGGCTCAGGATCGAAGACCCAGTACTTC	CASSLYGSGSKTQYF
NA	14	TRBJ1-4	TRBV20-1	NA	TGCAGTGCCTTTCCGTCGGGTCTGAATGAAAAACTGTTTTTT	CSAFPSGLNEKLFF